This T cell receptor beta chain is drawn from a study of T cells in Graves' hyperthyroidism and ophthalmopathy. In germline, CDR1 is DFQATT, CDR2 SNEGSKA (reference sequence). The CDR3 spans 14 residues. Between the trimmed V and J ends, which lost 3 bases and 6 bases, there was a span of 12 bases. The source material, RNA transcripts, was used to amplify TCR beta CDR3 regions. A first-round RT-PCR of the TCR CDR3 used the HTBI primer set. TCRdb reprocessed the multiplex PCR reads with MiXCR, giving one entry per CDR3 protein. The table records around 660,000 distinct CDR3 sequences, less than 45% of them present only once.

V gene TRBV20-1 combines with J gene TRBJ1-6, with unresolved D. The receptor's source is an adult man with Graves' disease, either hyperthyroidism or ophthalmopathy (not recorded which). Sequencing was carried out using peripheral blood or thyroid tissue (not recorded which). The CDR3 is CSASLPGTNSPLHF. Here the CDR3 DNA reads TGCAGTGCTAGCCTCCCGGGAACTAATTCACCCCTCCACTTT.